The 9 T cell receptor beta chains below all came from one sample that was sequenced in a study of CD8+ T cells in alopecia areata. The treatment denotes: oral pan-JAK inhibitor, 5-10 mg twice daily. Isolated RNA was reverse transcribed into cDNA used as the sequencing template. Measured with immunoSEQ multiplex PCR; TCRdb has only the in-frame clones, and not every one. The sample holds about 210,000 clones, about three fifths seen once. This sample comprised CD4+ T cells sorted from blood, obtained at week 4, from a patient treated with tofacitinib. All receptors come from a human donor with alopecia areata.

The CDR3 DNA sequence: TGTGCCAGCAGCCGAAACAGTAATTCACCCCTCCACTTT. Its translation: CASSRNSNSPLHF. The genes are TRBV6-5 and TRBJ1-6; no clear D gene. The ends were cut back, 6 bases at V and 6 bases at J, with 9 bases in the middle. This CDR3 comprises 13 residues. Germline CDR1 reads MNHEY; CDR2 reads SVGAGI.

This chain links TRBV2 with TRBJ2-2, with 7 bases aligning to TRBD1. CDR1 is SNHLY and CDR2 is FYNNEI in the germline V gene. V was clipped by 5 bases and J by 0 bases; unmatched bases: 9. The CDR3 contains 17 residues. CDR3 nucleotides: TGTGCCAGCAGTTCTCTGACAGGGCGATCGAACACCGGGGAGCTGTTTTTT. Amino acids: CASSSLTGRSNTGELFF.

This clone was counted a single time. This chain joins TRBV9 and TRBJ2-3; D unresolved. Between the trimmed V and J ends, which lost 0 bases and 3 bases, there was a span of 8 bases. Germline CDR1 SGDLS, CDR2 YYNGEE. The CDR3 extends over 14 amino acids. In DNA form, the CDR3 reads TGTGCCAGCAGCGTAGACCAGACAACAGATACGCAGTATTTT. Its translation is CASSVDQTTDTQYF.

CDR3 amino acids: CASSWGGPSTDTQYF. For the CDR3, the DNA is TGTGCCAGCAGCTGGGGGGGGCCAAGCACAGATACGCAGTATTTT. The gene calls are TRBV5-4 and TRBJ2-3, with a weak D call TRBD2 (7 bases). Germline V CDR1 and CDR2: SGHNT, YYREEE (reference sequence). The CDR3 runs 15 residues. V dropped 3 bases and J dropped 0 bases, with 11 bases sitting between them. Looking up the rest from reference TRBV5-4 and TRBJ2-3 gives the full variable domain: ETGVTQSPTHLIKTRGQQVTLRCSSQSGHNTVSWYQQALGQGPQFIFQYYREEENGRGNFPPRFSGLQFPNYSSELNVNALELDDSALYLCASSWGGPSTDTQYFGPGTRLTVL.

The genes are TRBV5-4 and TRBJ1-1; TRBD1 is a possible D gene (6 bases). V lost 4 bases, J lost 7 bases, and 20 bases lay in between. There are 15 residues in the CDR3. The germline CDR1 and CDR2 sequences are SGHNT and YYREEE (reference sequence). The CDR3 DNA sequence: TGTGCCAGCAGCCTGCTAGGGGGTTGGAACCGTGAAGCTTTCTTT. It codes for CASSLLGGWNREAFF.

This chain connects TRBV5-1 to TRBJ2-7; 10 positions match TRBD1. Trimming cost V 4 bases and J 3 bases; bases outside gene matches: 13. Per germline, CDR1 SGHRS and CDR2 YFSETQ. The length of the CDR3 is 17 residues. CDR3 amino acids: CASSAGQGHQSGYEQYF. CDR3 DNA: TGCGCCAGCAGCGCGGGACAGGGGCATCAGTCCGGCTACGAGCAGTACTTC.

The genes are TRBV6-6 and TRBJ1-5, with unresolved D. The germline CDR1 and CDR2 sequences are MNHNY and SVGAGI (reference sequence). V lost 3 bases and J lost 0, with 12 bases in between. The length of the CDR3 is 16 residues. The CDR3 is CASSYGPSNSNQPQHF. The CDR3 nucleotides read TGTGCCAGCAGTTATGGACCCTCGAATAGCAATCAGCCCCAGCATTTT.

The chain combines TRBV29-1 with TRBJ1-4; TRBD1 matches at 9 bases. Germline lookup yields CDR1 SQVTM and CDR2 ANQGSEA. V lost 3 bases to trimming and J lost 8 bases; unmatched junction nucleotides: 4. The CDR3 contains 13 residues. The CDR3 DNA sequence: TGCAGCGTTGATATTACAGGGGGCGAAAAACTGTTTTTT. Residues: CSVDITGGEKLFF.

The V call is TRBV30, the J call TRBJ1-2; D possibly corresponds to TRBD1 (6 bases). The CDR3 is 14 residues long. The V and J ends lost 3 bases and 0 bases respectively, with 11 bases between them. The germline gives CDR1 GTSNPN, CDR2 SVGIG (reference sequence). CDR3 nucleotides: TGTGCCTGGAGGGACTGGACAGCTAACTATGGCTACACCTTC. Amino acid sequence: CAWRDWTANYGYTF.